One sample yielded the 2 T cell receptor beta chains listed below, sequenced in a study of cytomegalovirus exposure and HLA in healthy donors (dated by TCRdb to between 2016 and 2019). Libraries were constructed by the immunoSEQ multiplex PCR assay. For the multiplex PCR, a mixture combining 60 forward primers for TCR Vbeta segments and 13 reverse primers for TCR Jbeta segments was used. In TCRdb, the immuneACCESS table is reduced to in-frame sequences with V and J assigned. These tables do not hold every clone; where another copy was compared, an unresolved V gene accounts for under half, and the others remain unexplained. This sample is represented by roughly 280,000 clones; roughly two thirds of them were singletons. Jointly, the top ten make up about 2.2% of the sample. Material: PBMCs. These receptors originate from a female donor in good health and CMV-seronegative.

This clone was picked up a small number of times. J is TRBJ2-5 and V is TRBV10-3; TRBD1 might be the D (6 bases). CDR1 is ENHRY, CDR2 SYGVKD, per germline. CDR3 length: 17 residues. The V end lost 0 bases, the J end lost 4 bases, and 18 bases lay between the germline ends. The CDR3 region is CAISESRPTGGGETQYF. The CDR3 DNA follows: TGTGCCATCAGTGAGTCCCGCCCGACAGGTGGAGGAGAGACCCAGTACTTC.

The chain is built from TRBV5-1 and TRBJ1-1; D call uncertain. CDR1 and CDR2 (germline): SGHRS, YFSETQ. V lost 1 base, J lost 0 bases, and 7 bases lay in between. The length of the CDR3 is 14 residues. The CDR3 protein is CASSLNDMNTEAFF. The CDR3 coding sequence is TGCGCCAGCAGCTTGAATGACATGAACACTGAAGCTTTCTTT.